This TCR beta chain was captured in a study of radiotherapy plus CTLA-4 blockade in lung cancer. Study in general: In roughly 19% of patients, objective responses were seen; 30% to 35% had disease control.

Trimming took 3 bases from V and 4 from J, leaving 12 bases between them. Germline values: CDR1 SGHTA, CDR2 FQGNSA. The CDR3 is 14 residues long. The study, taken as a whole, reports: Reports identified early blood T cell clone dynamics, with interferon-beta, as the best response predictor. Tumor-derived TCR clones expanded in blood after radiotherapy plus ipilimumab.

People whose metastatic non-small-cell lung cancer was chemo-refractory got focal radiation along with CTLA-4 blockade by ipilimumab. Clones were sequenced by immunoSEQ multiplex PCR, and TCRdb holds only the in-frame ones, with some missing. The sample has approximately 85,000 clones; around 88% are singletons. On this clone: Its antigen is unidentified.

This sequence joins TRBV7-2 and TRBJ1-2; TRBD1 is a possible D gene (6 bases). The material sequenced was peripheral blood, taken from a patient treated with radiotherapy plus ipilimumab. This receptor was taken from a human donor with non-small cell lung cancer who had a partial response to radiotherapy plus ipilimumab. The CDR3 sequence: CASSFGGGGYGYTF. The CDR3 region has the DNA TGTGCCAGCAGCTTCGGGGGAGGGGGCTATGGCTACACCTTC.